Listed below are T cell receptor beta chains from one sample, sequenced in a study of T cell repertoires in cytomegalovirus infection. TCRdb fed the reads into MiXCR, producing one record per CDR3 protein. The data hold 200,000 to 250,000 distinct CDR3 sequences, with approximately 38% observed a single time. These receptors' antigens are unknown. Here the sequenced sample was CD8+ T cells from cultured PBMCs, taken from culture after CMV antigen stimulation. These receptors all come from a human donor in good health (CMV status not recorded). Some clones in this sample may be carry-over from other donors' samples. The CDR3 runs from the conserved cysteine through the conserved F or W. Each record gives: V gene, clone size, CDR3 protein. Size values are once, few and many counts, or a class for expanded clones, and some rows have none.

TRBV24-1 | few | CATSPRRGANVLTF
TRBV27 | - | CASSGADTQYF
TRBV6-6 | - | CASSYLSGIQYF
TRBV4-1 | - | CASGPGLAGEGEQFF
TRBV5-4 | - | CASTQGALGTEAFF
TRBV29-1 | - | CSVDRIKVGETQYF
TRBV5-6 | - | CASSSGTGSATQYF
TRBV27 | few | CASSLYDTQYF
TRBV29-1 | - | CSVLKDRSYEQYF
TRBV7-6 | - | CASSLPGQGEETQYF
TRBV12-3/TRBV12-4 | few | CASNTGVNTGELFF
TRBV12-3/TRBV12-4 | many | CASSYSGRPYEQYF
TRBV7-3 | few | CASSPYGTSGKSGNEQFF
TRBV20-1 | - | CSARTGLGGETQYF
TRBV5-1 | - | CASRAGGRTEAFF
TRBV7-8 | - | CASSWVTESYEQYF
TRBV7-6 | few | CASSLARRGQETQYF
TRBV9 | few | CASSVEDRGPRRALHF
TRBV7-9 | - | CASSSRTGGNEQFF
TRBV13 | - | CASSREGQPQHF
TRBV7-8 | many | CASSLRGGADTQYF
TRBV7-9 | many | CASSPISGAGKNEQFF
TRBV7-9 | - | CASSPDRAGEKLFF
TRBV25-1 | - | CASSDLQAKRAFF
TRBV7-3 | few | CASSLRGFSYNEQFF
TRBV11-2 | - | CASSLDSSGGLQSYNEQFF
TRBV15 | few | CATSLPGQPVETQYF
TRBV7-9 | - | CASTNRGSYEQYF
TRBV12-5 | - | CASGSGPIEPNEQFF